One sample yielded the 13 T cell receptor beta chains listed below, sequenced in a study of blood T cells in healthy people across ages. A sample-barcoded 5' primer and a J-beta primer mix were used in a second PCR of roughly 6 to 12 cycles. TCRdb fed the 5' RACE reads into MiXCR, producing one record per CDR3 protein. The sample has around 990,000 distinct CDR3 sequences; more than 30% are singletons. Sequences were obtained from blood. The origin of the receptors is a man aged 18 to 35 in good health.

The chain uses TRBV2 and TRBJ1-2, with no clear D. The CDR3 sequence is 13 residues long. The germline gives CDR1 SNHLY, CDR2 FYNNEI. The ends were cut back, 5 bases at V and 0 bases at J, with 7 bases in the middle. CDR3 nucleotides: TGTGCCAGCAGTATGCAGACTAACTATGGCTACACCTTC. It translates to CASSMQTNYGYTF.

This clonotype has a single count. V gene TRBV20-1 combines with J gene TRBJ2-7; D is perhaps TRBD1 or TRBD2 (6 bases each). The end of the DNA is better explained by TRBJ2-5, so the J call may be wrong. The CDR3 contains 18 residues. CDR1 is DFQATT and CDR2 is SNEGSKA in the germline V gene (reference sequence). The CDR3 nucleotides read TGCAGTGCTGCGGGACCAAGACAGGCCTCAGCTAAGTTGGAGACCCAGTACTTC. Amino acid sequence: CSAAGPRQASAKLETQYF.

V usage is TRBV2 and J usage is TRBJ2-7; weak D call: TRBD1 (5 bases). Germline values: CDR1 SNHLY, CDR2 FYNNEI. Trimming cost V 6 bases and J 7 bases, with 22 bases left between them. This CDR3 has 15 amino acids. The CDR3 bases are TGTGCCAGCAGCCTTAGACAGAAGAGCTACAATGAGCAGTACTTC. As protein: CASSLRQKSYNEQYF.

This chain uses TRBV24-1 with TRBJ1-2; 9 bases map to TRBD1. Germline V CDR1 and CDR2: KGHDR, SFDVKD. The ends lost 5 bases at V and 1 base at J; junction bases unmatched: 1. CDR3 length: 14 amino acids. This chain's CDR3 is CATSADRGNYGYTF. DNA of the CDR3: TGTGCCACCAGTGCGGACAGGGGTAACTATGGCTACACCTTC.

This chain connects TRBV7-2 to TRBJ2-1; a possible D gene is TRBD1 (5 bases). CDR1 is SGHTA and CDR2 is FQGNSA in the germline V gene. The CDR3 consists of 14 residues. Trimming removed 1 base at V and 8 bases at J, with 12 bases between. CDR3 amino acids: CASSLVRVGDEQFF. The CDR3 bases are TGTGCCAGCAGCTTAGTCAGGGTAGGGGATGAGCAGTTCTTC. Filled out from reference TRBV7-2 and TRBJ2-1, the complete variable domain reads GAGVSQSPSNKVTEKGKDVELRCDPISGHTALYWYRQSLGQGLEFLIYFQGNSAPDKSGLPSDRFSAERTGGSVSTLTIQRTQQEDSAVYLCASSLVRVGDEQFFGPGTRLTVL.

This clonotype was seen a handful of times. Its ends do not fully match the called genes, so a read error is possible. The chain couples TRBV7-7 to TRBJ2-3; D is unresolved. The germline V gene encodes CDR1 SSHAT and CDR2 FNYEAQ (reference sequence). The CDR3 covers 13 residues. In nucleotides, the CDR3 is TGTGCTAGCAGCCGTACAGAGAGAGATACGCAGTATTTT. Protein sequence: CASSRTERDTQYF.

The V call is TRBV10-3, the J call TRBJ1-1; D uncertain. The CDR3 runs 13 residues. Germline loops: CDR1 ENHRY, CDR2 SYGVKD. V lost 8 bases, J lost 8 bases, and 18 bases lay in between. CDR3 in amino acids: CAISEHSGLEAFF. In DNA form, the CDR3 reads TGTGCCATCTCAGAACATTCGGGCTTGGAAGCTTTCTTT.

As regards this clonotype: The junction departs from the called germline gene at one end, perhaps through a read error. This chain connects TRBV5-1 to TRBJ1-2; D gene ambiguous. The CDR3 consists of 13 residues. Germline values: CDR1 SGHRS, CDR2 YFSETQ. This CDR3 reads CTSSLTEVYGYTF. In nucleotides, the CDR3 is TGCACCAGCAGCTTAACCGAGGTCTATGGCTACACCTTC.

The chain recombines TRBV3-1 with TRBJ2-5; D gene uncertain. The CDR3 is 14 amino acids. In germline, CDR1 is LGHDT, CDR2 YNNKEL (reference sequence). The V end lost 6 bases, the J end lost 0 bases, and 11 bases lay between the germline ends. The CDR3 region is CASRKGLYQETQYF. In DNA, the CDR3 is TGTGCCAGCAGGAAGGGATTGTACCAAGAGACCCAGTACTTC.

CDR3 DNA sequence: TGTGCCAGCAGCTTCCACAGGGGATCCGCCTACGAGCAGTACTTC. This gives the protein CASSFHRGSAYEQYF. This chain connects TRBV7-2 to TRBJ2-7, with 7 bases matching TRBD1. CDR3 length equals 15 residues. CDR1 is SGHTA and CDR2 is FQGNSA in the germline V gene. Losses at the gene ends were 3 bases for V and 2 bases for J; bases not matched to a gene: 7.

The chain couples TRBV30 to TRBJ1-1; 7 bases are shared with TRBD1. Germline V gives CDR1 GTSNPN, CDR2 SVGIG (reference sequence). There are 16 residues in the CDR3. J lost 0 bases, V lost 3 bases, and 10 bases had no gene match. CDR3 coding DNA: TGTGCCTGGAGAATGTTATCAGGGGGGATGAACACTGAAGCTTTCTTT. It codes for CAWRMLSGGMNTEAFF.

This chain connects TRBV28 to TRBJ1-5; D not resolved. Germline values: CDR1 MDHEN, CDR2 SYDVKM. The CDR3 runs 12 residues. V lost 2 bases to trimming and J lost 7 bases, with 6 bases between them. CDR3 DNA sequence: TGTGCCAGCAGTTTAAGGTTGCAGCCCCAGCATTTT. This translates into CASSLRLQPQHF.

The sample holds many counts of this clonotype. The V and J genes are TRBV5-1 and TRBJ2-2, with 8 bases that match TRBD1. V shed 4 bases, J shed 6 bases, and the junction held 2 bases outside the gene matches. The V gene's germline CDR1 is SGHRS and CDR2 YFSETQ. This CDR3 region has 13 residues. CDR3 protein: CASSPDRAGELFF. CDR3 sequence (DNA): TGCGCCAGCAGCCCGGACAGGGCCGGGGAGCTGTTTTTT.